The text below deals with one TCR beta chain. Its antigen remains unidentified. Trimming removed 6 bases from V and 3 bases from J; junction bases left unmatched: 4. Germline lookup yields CDR1 SNHLY and CDR2 FYNNEI. This CDR3 contains 13 residues. Sample treatment: roughly 10-day PBMC culture with coronavirus spike peptide pools or control peptides (ViraFEST assay). At the Johns Hopkins FTIC core, DNA taken from cultured CD4+ T cells was sequenced by way of the Oncomine TCR Beta short-read assay. TCRdb reprocessed the PCR reads with MiXCR, giving one entry per CDR3 protein. The sample has about 20,000 distinct CDR3 sequences; about 27% are singletons. These data are taken from a study of vaccination and CD4 T cells after COVID-19. Looking at the study overall: Stimulation of the cells used overlapping spike peptide pools from SARS-CoV-2 and from the common cold coronaviruses HCoV-NL63, HCoV-OC43 and HCoV-229E.

The receptor was isolated from a human donor with COVID-19. What was sequenced was cultured CD4+ T cells from blood. The chain employs TRBV2 and TRBJ1-1; 7 nucleotides match TRBD1. CDR3 sequence reads: CASRADRDTEAFF. The CDR3 DNA sequence: TGTGCCAGCAGGGCAGACAGGGACACTGAAGCTTTCTTT.